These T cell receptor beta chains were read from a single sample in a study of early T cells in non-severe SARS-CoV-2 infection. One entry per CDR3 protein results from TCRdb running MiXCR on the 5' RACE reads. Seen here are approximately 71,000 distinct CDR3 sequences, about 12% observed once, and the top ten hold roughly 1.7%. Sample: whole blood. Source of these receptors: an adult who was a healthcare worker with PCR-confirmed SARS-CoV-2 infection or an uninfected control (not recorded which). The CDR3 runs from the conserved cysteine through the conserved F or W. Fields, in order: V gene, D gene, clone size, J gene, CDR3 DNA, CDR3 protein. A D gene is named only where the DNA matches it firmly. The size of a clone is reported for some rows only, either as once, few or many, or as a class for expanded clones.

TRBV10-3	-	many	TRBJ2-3	TGTGCCATCAGTGGGACGGCAAGCACAGATACGCAGTATTTT	CAISGTASTDTQYF
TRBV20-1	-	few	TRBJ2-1	TGCAGTGCTAGATCCGGGCGGGGTATGATTCCCTCCTGGGAGCAGTTCTTC	CSARSGRGMIPSWEQFF
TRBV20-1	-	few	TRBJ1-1	TGCAGTGCTAGAGCCATAGGGCCAGGTCCAGCTTTTTTT	CSARAIGPGPAFF
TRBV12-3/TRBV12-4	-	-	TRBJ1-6	TGTGCCAGCAGTTTAGTGCAGACTTCACCCCTCCACTTT	CASSLVQTSPLHF
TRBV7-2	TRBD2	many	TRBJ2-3	TGTGCCAGCAGCTACCTACTAGCGGGGGGGACAGATACGCAGTATTTT	CASSYLLAGGTDTQYF
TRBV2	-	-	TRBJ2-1	TGTGGGGTCCCCGGCACCTACAATGAGCAGTTCTTC	CGVPGTYNEQFF
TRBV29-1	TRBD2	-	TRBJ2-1	TGCAGCGTGGGACTAGTCGATGAGCAGTTCTTC	CSVGLVDEQFF
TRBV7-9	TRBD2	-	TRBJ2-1	TGTGCCAGCAGCCCTAGCGGGGGCAGGTACAATGAGCAGTTCTTC	CASSPSGGRYNEQFF
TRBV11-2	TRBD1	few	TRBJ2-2	TGTGCCAGCAGCTTCGGCAGGGGGCACACCGGGGAGCTTTTTTTT	CASSFGRGHTGELFF
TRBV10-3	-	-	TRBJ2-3	TGTGCCATCAGTGAGCCCTTTGCCACTAACACAGATACGCAGTATTTT	CAISEPFATNTDTQYF
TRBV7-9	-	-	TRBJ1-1	TGTGCCAGCAGCCGTTCCATGAACACTGAAGCTTTCTTT	CASSRSMNTEAFF
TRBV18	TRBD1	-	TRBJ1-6	TGTGCCGGCTCACCGGGACAGGGGGGTTATTCACCCCTCCACTTT	CAGSPGQGGYSPLHF
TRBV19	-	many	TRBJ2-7	TGTGCCAGTAGTACCTTGGGGGCCTACGAGCAGTACTTC	CASSTLGAYEQYF
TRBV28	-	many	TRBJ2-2	TGTGCCAGCAGTCTCAACCTCCAGGGGATCGGGGAGCTGTTTTTT	CASSLNLQGIGELFF
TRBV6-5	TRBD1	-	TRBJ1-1	TGTGCCAGCAGCCCCACGAGGACAGGGGGCCTTGTTAGCGCTTTCTTT	CASSPTRTGGLVSAFF
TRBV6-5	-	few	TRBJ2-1	TGTGCCAGCAGCCGTTTTCCTGAGCAGTTCTTC	CASSRFPEQFF
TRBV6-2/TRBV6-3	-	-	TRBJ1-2	TGTGCCAGCAGCGACGGTTCCAGACTACTTAACTATGGCTACACCTTC	CASSDGSRLLNYGYTF
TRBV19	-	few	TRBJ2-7	TGTGCCAGTAGTCCCTGGGACATCCTCGGGGAGCAGTACTTC	CASSPWDILGEQYF